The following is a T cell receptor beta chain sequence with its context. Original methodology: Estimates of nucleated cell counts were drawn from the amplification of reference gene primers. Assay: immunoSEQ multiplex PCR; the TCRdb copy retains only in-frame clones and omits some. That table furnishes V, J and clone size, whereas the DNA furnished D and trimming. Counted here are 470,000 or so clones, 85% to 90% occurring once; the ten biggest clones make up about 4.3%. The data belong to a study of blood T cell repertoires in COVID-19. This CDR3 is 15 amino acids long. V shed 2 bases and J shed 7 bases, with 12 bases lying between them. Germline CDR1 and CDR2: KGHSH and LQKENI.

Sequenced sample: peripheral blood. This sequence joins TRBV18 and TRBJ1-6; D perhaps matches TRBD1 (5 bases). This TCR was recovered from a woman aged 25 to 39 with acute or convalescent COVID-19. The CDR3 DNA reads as TGTGCCAGCTCACCAGGCAGGGATTGGAATTCACCCCTCCACTTT. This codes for CASSPGRDWNSPLHF.